This T cell receptor beta chain is from a study of OX40 agonist ivuxolimab in advanced cancers. Overall study context: Intravenous ivuxolimab at 0.01 to 10 mg/kg was given to patients every 2 weeks. Of the participants, approximately 38% had some prior anti-PD-1, anti-PD-L1 or anti-CTLA-4 therapy, which was allowed. Patients achieving partial responses numbered three: one hepatocellular carcinoma case and two cutaneous melanoma cases.

If patients had autoimmune disease history or systemic immunosuppression, they were excluded. With 1 base removed from V and 4 bases from J, the gap between germline ends came to 17 bases. In germline, CDR1 is MDHEN, CDR2 SYDVKM. The CDR3 is 17 residues long. TCRdb keeps only in-frame clones here, not all; method: immunoSEQ multiplex PCR. The repertoire holds more than 40,000 clones, 88% seen once, with 0.85% to 1.2% in the top ten. This receptor was identified in an adult with an advanced solid tumor such as melanoma, head and neck, liver or kidney cancer. The chain has TRBV28 and TRBJ2-1; D is unresolved. The sample in question was CD4+ or CD8+ T cells sorted from blood, obtained in a trial of the OX40 agonist ivuxolimab. CDR3 residues: CASSLFVFRYRYNEQFF. In nucleotides, the CDR3 is TGTGCCAGCAGTTTATTTGTTTTTCGTTACAGATACAATGAGCAGTTCTTC. The full variable domain, in which reference TRBV28 and TRBJ2-1 provide the parts outside the CDR3, is DVKVTQSSRYLVKRTGEKVFLECVQDMDHENMFWYRQDPGLGLRLIYFSYDVKMKEKGDIPEGYSVSREKKERFSLILESASTNQTSMYLCASSLFVFRYRYNEQFFGPGTRLTVL.